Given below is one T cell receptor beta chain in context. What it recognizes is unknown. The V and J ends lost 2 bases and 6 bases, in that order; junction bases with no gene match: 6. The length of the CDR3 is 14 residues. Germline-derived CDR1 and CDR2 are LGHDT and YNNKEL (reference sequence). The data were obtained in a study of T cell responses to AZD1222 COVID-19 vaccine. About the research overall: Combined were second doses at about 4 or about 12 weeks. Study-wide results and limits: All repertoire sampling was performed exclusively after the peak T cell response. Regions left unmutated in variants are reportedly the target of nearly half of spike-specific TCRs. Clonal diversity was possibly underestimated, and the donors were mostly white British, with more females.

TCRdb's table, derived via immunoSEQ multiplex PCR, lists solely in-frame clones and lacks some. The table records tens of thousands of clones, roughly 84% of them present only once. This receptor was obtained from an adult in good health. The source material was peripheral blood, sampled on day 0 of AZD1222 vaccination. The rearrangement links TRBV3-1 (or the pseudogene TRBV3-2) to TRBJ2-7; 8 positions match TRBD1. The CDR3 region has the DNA TGTGCCAGCAGCCAAAACCAGGGGGCGAGCGAGCAGTACTTC. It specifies CASSQNQGASEQYF.